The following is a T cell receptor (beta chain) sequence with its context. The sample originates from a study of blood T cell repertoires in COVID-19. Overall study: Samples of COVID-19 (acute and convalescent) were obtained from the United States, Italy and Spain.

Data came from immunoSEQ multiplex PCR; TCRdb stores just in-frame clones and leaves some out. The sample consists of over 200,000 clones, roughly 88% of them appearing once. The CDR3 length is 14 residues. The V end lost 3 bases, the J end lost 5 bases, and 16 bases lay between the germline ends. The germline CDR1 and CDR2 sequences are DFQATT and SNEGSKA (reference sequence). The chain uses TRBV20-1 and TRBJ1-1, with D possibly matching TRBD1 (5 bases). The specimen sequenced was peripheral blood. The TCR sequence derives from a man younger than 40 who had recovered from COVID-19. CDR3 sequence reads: CSASSRQGKTEAFF. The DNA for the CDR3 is TGCAGTGCTAGTTCCAGGCAGGGAAAGACTGAAGCTTTCTTT.